Each of the 9 T cell receptor beta chains below was sequenced from the same sample in a study of cytomegalovirus exposure and HLA in healthy donors. It was with 60 Vbeta and 13 Jbeta primers that the PCR ran. The assay was immunoSEQ multiplex PCR, and TCRdb's table has in-frame clones only and misses some. This repertoire includes about 200,000 clones. The source material was PBMCs. These receptors were taken from a boy aged 5-17 years in good health and CMV-seronegative.

The rearrangement joins TRBV15 to TRBJ2-7; perhaps TRBD1 as D (6 bases). CDR1 and CDR2 from the germline V gene are LNHNV and YYDKDF (reference sequence). The CDR3 extends over 14 amino acids. V was trimmed by 1 base and J by 0 bases, leaving 7 bases between them. Written as DNA, the CDR3 is TGTGCCACCAGCAGAGGAGGGGGCTCCTACGAGCAGTACTTC. This gives the protein CATSRGGGSYEQYF.

The chain carries TRBV7-2 and TRBJ1-4; D is unclear. The germline V gene encodes CDR1 SGHTA and CDR2 FQGNSA. CDR3 length equals 15 residues. V was pared by 3 bases and J by 7 bases, with 15 bases between. For the CDR3, the DNA is TGTGCCAGCAGCTTGGAGGCCGGGTATGGTGAAAAACTGTTTTTT. Its protein product is CASSLEAGYGEKLFF.

The chain recombines TRBV7-9 with TRBJ2-7; D is unresolved. Trimming shortened V by 1 base and J by 3 bases, and 7 bases separated the two germline ends. From germline, CDR1 is SEHNR and CDR2 FQNEAQ (reference sequence). This CDR3 comprises 13 residues. The CDR3, as DNA: TGTGCCAGCAGCTTAGGTCCCAGCTACGAGCAGTACTTC. Its translation is CASSLGPSYEQYF.

The chain is built from TRBV6-1 and TRBJ2-7, with a weak D call TRBD1 (6 bases). Trimming stripped 6 bases from V and 7 bases from J, with 16 bases between. The CDR3 contains 13 residues. Per the germline V gene, CDR1 is MNHNS and CDR2 is SASEGT. CDR3 residues: CASRITDRMEQYF. The CDR3 DNA follows: TGTGCCAGCAGAATCACCGACAGGATGGAGCAGTACTTC.

The genes are TRBV5-4 and TRBJ1-1; 7 bases line up with TRBD1. V was pared by 3 bases and J by 4 bases, with 9 bases of the junction left unmatched. Germline CDR1 reads SGHNT; CDR2 reads YYREEE (reference sequence). The CDR3 is 15 residues long. CDR3 sequence (DNA): TGTGCCAGCAGCTCGGAAGGGGGCCTTAGCACTGAAGCTTTCTTT. This translates into CASSSEGGLSTEAFF.

This sequence joins TRBV7-2 and TRBJ2-7; 8 nucleotides match TRBD2. CDR1 and CDR2 (germline): SGHTA, FQGNSA. With 1 base clipped from V and 5 bases from J, the junction kept 10 bases outside the gene matches. This CDR3 is built from 16 residues. The CDR3 coding sequence is TGTGCCAGCAGCTTAGTCACCGGCGGGGGGTTAAACGAGCAGTACTTC. It is translated as CASSLVTGGGLNEQYF.

The rearrangement uses TRBV7-2 and TRBJ2-1; D unresolved. The CDR3 extends over 14 amino acids. From germline, CDR1 is SGHTA and CDR2 FQGNSA. Trimming shortened V by 7 bases and J by 0 bases, and 10 bases separated the two germline ends. The CDR3 nucleotides are TGTGCCAGCATCCCGTCCCCCTCCTACAATGAGCAGTTCTTC. Translation gives CASIPSPSYNEQFF.

The rearrangement uses TRBV7-6 and TRBJ2-1; TRBD1 might be the D (5 bases). The CDR3 has 13 amino acids. V gave up 5 bases and J gave up 14 bases, with 19 bases separating them. CDR1 is SGHVS, CDR2 FNYEAQ, per germline. The CDR3 nucleotides read TGTGCCAGCAGCCCCCACCTTGGGGCGGACGAGTTCTTC. As protein: CASSPHLGADEFF.

The chain recombines TRBV2 with TRBJ2-5; 10 bases are a match to TRBD1. The J call may be mistaken, given a closer DNA end match to TRBJ2-7. This CDR3 is 14 amino acids long. CDR1 and CDR2 (germline): SNHLY, FYNNEI. CDR3 in amino acids: CASCRDRGSYEQYF. The CDR3, as DNA: TGTGCCAGCTGCCGGGACAGGGGCTCCTACGAGCAGTACTTC.